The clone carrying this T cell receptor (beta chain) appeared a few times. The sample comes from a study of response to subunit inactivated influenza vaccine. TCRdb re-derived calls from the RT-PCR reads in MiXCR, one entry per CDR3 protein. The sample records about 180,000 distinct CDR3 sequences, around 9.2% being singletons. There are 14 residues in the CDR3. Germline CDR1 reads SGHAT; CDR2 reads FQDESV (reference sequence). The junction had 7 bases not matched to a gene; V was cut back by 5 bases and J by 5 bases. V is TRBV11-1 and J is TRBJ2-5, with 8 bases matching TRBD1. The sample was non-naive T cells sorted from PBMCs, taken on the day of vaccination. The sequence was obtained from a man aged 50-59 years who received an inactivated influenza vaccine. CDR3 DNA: TGTGCCAGCAGCACCGCAGGGGGCGTTGAGACCCAGTACTTC. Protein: CASSTAGGVETQYF.